The 5 T cell receptor beta chains below all came from one sample that was sequenced in a study of early T cells in non-severe SARS-CoV-2 infection. MiXCR was run by TCRdb on the 5' RACE reads, yielding one entry per CDR3 protein. The table has about 49,000 distinct CDR3 sequences, less than 15% seen once. Source: whole blood, taken at baseline. The receptors originated from an adult who was a healthcare worker with PCR-confirmed SARS-CoV-2 infection or an uninfected control (not recorded which).

In this sample, this clonotype turned up many times. J is TRBJ2-7 and V is TRBV7-2; D possibly corresponds to TRBD1 (6 bases). Between the trimmed V and J ends, which lost 4 bases and 5 bases, there was a span of 9 bases. Germline assignment: CDR1 SGHTA and CDR2 FQGNSA. The CDR3 is made up of 12 amino acids. CDR3 in amino acids: CASSWTVHEQYF. The CDR3 DNA follows: TGTGCCAGCAGCTGGACAGTCCACGAGCAGTACTTC.

This clonotype was observed a handful of times. J is TRBJ1-1 and V is TRBV12-3 or TRBV12-4; TRBD1 is a possible D gene (5 bases). The CDR3 contains 12 residues. V was pared by 8 bases and J by 1 base, with 8 bases between. CDR3 in DNA: TGTGCCAGCTGGGGGGGGAACACTGAAGCTTTCTTT. It is translated as CASWGGNTEAFF.

The V and J genes are TRBV5-4 and TRBJ2-7, with 7 bases aligning to TRBD1. Germline V lookup: CDR1 SGHNT, CDR2 YYREEE (reference sequence). J gave up 4 bases and V 4 bases, and 8 bases lay outside the gene matches. The CDR3 has 14 residues. The CDR3 DNA follows: TGTGCCAGCAGCAACCGGGACAGCCAATACGAGCAGTACTTC. Protein: CASSNRDSQYEQYF.

The chain uses TRBV6-6 and TRBJ1-5, with 8 bases matching TRBD1. CDR3 length equals 16 residues. Germline V lookup: CDR1 MNHNY, CDR2 SVGAGI (reference sequence). Trimming took 5 bases from V and 3 from J; bases not matched to a gene: 9. The CDR3 bases are TGTGCCAGCAGTACGGACAGGGCGACTCCCAATCAGCCCCAGCATTTT. Its protein is CASSTDRATPNQPQHF.

In its sample, this clonotype was seen a few times. The chain recombines TRBV5-4 with TRBJ2-7; D gene uncertain. In germline, CDR1 is SGHNT, CDR2 YYREEE (reference sequence). The CDR3 has 11 residues. Trimming took off 4 bases at V and 9 bases at J, with 11 bases between the two ends. CDR3 sequence: CASSHVVVQYF. The CDR3 DNA reads TGTGCCAGCAGCCATGTAGTGGTGCAGTACTTC. Filled out from reference TRBV5-4 and TRBJ2-7, the complete variable domain reads ETGVTQSPTHLIKTRGQQVTLRCSSQSGHNTVSWYQQALGQGPQFIFQYYREEENGRGNFPPRFSGLQFPNYSSELNVNALELDDSALYLCASSHVVVQYFGPGTRLTVT.